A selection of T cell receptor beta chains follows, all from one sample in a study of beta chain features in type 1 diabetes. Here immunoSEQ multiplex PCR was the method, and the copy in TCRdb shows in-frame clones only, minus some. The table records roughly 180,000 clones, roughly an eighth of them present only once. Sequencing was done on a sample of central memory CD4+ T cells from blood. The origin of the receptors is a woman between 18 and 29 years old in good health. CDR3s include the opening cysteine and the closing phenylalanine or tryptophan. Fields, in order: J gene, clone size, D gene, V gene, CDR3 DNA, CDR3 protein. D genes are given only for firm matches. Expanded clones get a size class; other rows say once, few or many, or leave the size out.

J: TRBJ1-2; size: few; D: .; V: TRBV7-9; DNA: TGTGCCAGCAGTCTCGGTCAAAGCTATGGCTACACCTTC; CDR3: CASSLGQSYGYTF
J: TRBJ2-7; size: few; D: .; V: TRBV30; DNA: TGTGCCTGCCGGGAGTCGGTTATCGAGCAGTACTTC; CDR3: CACRESVIEQYF
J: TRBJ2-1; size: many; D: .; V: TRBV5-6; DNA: TGTGCCAGCAGCTTGATAAACAATGAGCAGTTCTTC; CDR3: CASSLINNEQFF
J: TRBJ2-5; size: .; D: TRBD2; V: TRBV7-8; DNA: TGTGCCAGCAGCTGGACTAGCGGGAGAGAGACCCAGTACTTC; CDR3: CASSWTSGRETQYF
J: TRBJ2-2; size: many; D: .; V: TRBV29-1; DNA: TGCAGCGTTGAACAGGGGAACACCGGGGAGCTGTTTTTT; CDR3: CSVEQGNTGELFF
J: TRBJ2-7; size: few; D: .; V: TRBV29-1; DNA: TGCAGCGTCCTTTCAGTGTCCGACGAGCAGTACTTC; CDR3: CSVLSVSDEQYF
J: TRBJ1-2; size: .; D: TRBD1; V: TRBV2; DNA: TGTGCCAGCAGTCTCCTTGACAGGGGTGGCTACACCTTC; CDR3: CASSLLDRGGYTF
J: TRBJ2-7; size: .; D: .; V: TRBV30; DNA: TGTGCCTGGATGAGCAGGGGATCCTACGAGCAGTACTTC; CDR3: CAWMSRGSYEQYF
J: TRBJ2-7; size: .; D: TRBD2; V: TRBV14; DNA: TGTGCCAGCAGCCGGCCCGGGACTAGCGGTTACGAGCAGTACTTC; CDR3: CASSRPGTSGYEQYF
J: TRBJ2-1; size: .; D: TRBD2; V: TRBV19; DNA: TGTGCCAGTATGGGACCGGGGGCTAGCGGGTGGAAACTGCCCAATGAGCAGTTCTTC; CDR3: CASMGPGASGWKLPNEQFF
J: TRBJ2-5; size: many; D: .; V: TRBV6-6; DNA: TGTGCCAGCACCCCGCCAGAGGGAGAGACCCAGTACTTC; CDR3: CASTPPEGETQYF
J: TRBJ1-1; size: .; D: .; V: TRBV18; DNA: TGTGCCAGCTCACCACAGACAGGTGAAGCTTTCTTT; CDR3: CASSPQTGEAFF
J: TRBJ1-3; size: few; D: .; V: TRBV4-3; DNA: TGCGCCAGCAGCCAAGACCATGGTGCAGTTGGAAACACCATATATTTT; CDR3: CASSQDHGAVGNTIYF
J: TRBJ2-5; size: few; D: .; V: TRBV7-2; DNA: TGTGCCAGCAGCTTAGCCCATGGACAGCCAGAGACCCAGTACTTC; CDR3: CASSLAHGQPETQYF
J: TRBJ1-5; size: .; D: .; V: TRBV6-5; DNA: TGTGCCAGCAGTTACTCATACGCCAAGGGAGGTCAGCCCCAGCATTTT; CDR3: CASSYSYAKGGQPQHF
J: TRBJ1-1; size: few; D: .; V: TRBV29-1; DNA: TGCAGCGCCGCTACAGGGCAGAACACTGAAGCTTTCTTT; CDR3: CSAATGQNTEAFF